The 26 T cell receptor beta chains reported below all come from one sample, sequenced in a study of T cell changes during pregnancy in multiple sclerosis. TCRdb's copy holds only in-frame clones and misses some; the assay was immunoSEQ multiplex PCR. The sample yields around 62,000 clones, 80% to 90% seen once. This specimen consisted of peripheral blood, obtained in the first trimester of pregnancy. These receptors all stem from a female donor with multiple sclerosis, enrolled in a pregnancy study.

The chain uses TRBV29-1 and TRBJ1-2; the D is unclear. Trimming left V 5 bases short and J 7 bases short, with 17 bases between. There are 13 residues in the CDR3. Germline V gene sequence: CDR1 SQVTM, CDR2 ANQGSEA. CDR3 protein: CSVSLTVLSGYTF. The CDR3 DNA reads as TGCAGCGTTTCCCTGACGGTACTATCTGGCTACACCTTC. The whole variable domain, remainder taken from reference TRBV29-1 and TRBJ1-2, is SAVISQKPSRDICQRGTSLTIQCQVDSQVTMMFWYRQQPGQSLTLIATANQGSEATYESGFVIDKFPISRPNLTFSTLTVSNMSPEDSSIYLCSVSLTVLSGYTFGSGTRLTVV.

Here the CDR3 reads CASRQDFAYGYTF. The CDR3 bases are TGTGCCAGTCGACAGGACTTTGCCTATGGCTACACCTTC. The chain has TRBV19 and TRBJ1-2, with D perhaps matching TRBD1 (6 bases). The CDR3 spans 13 residues. The V gene's germline CDR1 is LNHDA and CDR2 SQIVND (reference sequence). The V gene lost 8 bases and the J gene lost 4 bases, with 14 bases spanning the gap.

The chain recombines TRBV5-6 with TRBJ2-3; 8 nucleotides align to TRBD2. The junction had 8 bases not matched to a gene; V was cut back by 0 bases and J by 2 bases. CDR3 length: 17 amino acids. CDR1 and CDR2 (germline): SGHDT, YYEEEE. CDR3 coding DNA: TGTGCCAGCAGCTTGGGTGGCGGGGGGACCTACACAGATACGCAGTATTTT. Translating it yields CASSLGGGGTYTDTQYF. The complete variable domain, with remaining parts taken from reference TRBV5-6 and TRBJ2-3, reads DAGVTQSPTHLIKTRGQQVTLRCSPKSGHDTVSWYQQALGQGPQFIFQYYEEEERQRGNFPDRFSGHQFPNYSSELNVNALLLGDSALYLCASSLGGGGTYTDTQYFGPGTRLTVL.

This sequence joins TRBV5-1 and TRBJ2-5; TRBD1 matches 8 bases. The CDR3 is 15 amino acids. The V and J ends lost 1 base and 5 bases, in that order; junction bases with no gene match: 7. Germline V CDR1 and CDR2: SGHRS, YFSETQ. The CDR3 here is CASSLQGAAGETQYF. CDR3 bases: TGCGCCAGCAGCTTGCAGGGGGCCGCGGGTGAGACCCAGTACTTC.

The chain recombines TRBV6-6 with TRBJ2-2; 7 nucleotides agree with TRBD2. The CDR3 spans 15 residues. CDR1 MNHNY and CDR2 SVGAGI come from the germline V gene (reference sequence). The J segment lost 4 bases and the V segment lost 6 bases, leaving 8 bases of the junction unmatched. Here the CDR3 DNA reads TGTGCCAGCAGATTGAGCGGGACCCCCACCGGGGAGCTGTTTTTT. Translating gives CASRLSGTPTGELFF.

The chain joins TRBV7-6 to TRBJ2-2, with 8 bases fitting TRBD1. Germline V lookup: CDR1 SGHVS, CDR2 FNYEAQ. The CDR3 length is 15 residues. J gave up 0 bases and V 4 bases, and 1 base lay outside the gene matches. The CDR3 region is CASSSQGANTGELFF. The CDR3, as DNA: TGTGCCAGCAGCTCACAGGGGGCGAACACCGGGGAGCTGTTTTTT.

The chain joins TRBV9 to TRBJ1-4, with TRBD1 matching over 7 bases. This CDR3 has 15 residues. Germline CDR1 reads SGDLS; CDR2 reads YYNGEE. V dropped 4 bases and J dropped 2; count of bases not matched to a gene: 5. CDR3 sequence reads: CASSTLQGTNEKLFF. The CDR3 DNA reads TGTGCCAGCAGCACCCTACAGGGGACTAATGAAAAACTGTTTTTT.

The gene calls are TRBV6-5 and TRBJ2-3, with 8 bases identical to TRBD2. Germline lookup yields CDR1 MNHEY and CDR2 SVGAGI. With 0 bases clipped from V and 4 bases from J, the junction kept 6 bases outside the gene matches. CDR3 length equals 16 residues. The CDR3 region is CASSYSDRLASDTQYF. The DNA of the CDR3 is TGTGCCAGCAGTTACTCGGACCGACTAGCGTCAGATACGCAGTATTTT.

V gene TRBV6-4 combines with J gene TRBJ2-1; 9 positions match TRBD2. CDR1 and CDR2 from the germline V gene are MRHNA and SNTAGT. This CDR3 is 14 amino acids long. V lost 4 bases to trimming and J lost 9 bases; unmatched junction nucleotides: 7. The chain's CDR3 is CASSAGTSYGEQFF. The CDR3 nucleotides are TGTGCCAGCAGTGCCGGGACTAGCTATGGTGAGCAGTTCTTC.

The V call is TRBV7-3, the J call TRBJ2-4; 8 nucleotides match TRBD2. The CDR3 covers 16 residues. Germline V CDR1 and CDR2: SGHTA, FQGTGA. With 4 bases clipped from V and 5 bases from J, the junction kept 10 bases outside the gene matches. Here the CDR3 DNA reads TGTGCCAGCAGCTCTGAACCGGGGGGGGTAGAAAACATTCAGTACTTC. This translates into CASSSEPGGVENIQYF.

The CDR3 DNA reads TGCGCCAGCAGGGCCGGGACAGGGAACACTGAAGCTTTCTTT. This sequence encodes CASRAGTGNTEAFF. The chain uses TRBV5-1 and TRBJ1-1, with TRBD1 matching 8 bases. Germline CDR1 reads SGHRS; CDR2 reads YFSETQ. CDR3 length: 14 residues. The J segment lost 1 base and the V segment lost 5 bases, leaving 4 bases of the junction unmatched.

V is TRBV6-5 and J is TRBJ1-2; possible D gene TRBD1, 5 bases. Deletions cut 3 bases from V and 7 bases from J, with 18 bases between. The CDR3 is 15 amino acids. Germline V gene lookup returns CDR1 MNHEY and CDR2 SVGAGI. Here the CDR3 DNA reads TGTGCCAGCAGTTATTCTGTAGGGGCGTGGGGTGGCTACACCTTC. Translating gives CASSYSVGAWGGYTF.

This chain joins TRBV4-3 and TRBJ2-7, with 11 positions matching TRBD1. The CDR3 is made up of 15 amino acids. Per the germline V gene, CDR1 is LGHNA and CDR2 is YSLEER. V shed 0 bases, J shed 4 bases, and the junction held 2 bases outside the gene matches. CDR3 in amino acids: CASSQDRDRGYEQYF. CDR3 nucleotide sequence: TGCGCCAGCAGCCAAGATAGGGACAGGGGGTACGAGCAGTACTTC.

This chain joins TRBV2 and TRBJ1-1; D uncertain. This CDR3 spans 16 amino acids. Trimming left V 0 bases short and J 4 bases short, with 15 bases between. The germline V gene encodes CDR1 SNHLY and CDR2 FYNNEI. The CDR3 nucleotides are TGTGCCAGCAGTGAAGCGCCGTGGGGAGTCGGCACTGAAGCTTTCTTT. Translation gives CASSEAPWGVGTEAFF.

V gene TRBV29-1 combines with J gene TRBJ2-7; tentative D call: TRBD1 (6 bases). CDR1 and CDR2 (germline): SQVTM, ANQGSEA. Trimming stripped 2 bases from V and 4 bases from J, with 12 bases between. The CDR3 is 13 residues long. CDR3 sequence reads: CSVENAGDYEQYF. Written as DNA, the CDR3 is TGCAGCGTTGAAAATGCAGGGGATTACGAGCAGTACTTC.

The CDR3, as DNA: TGTGCCAGCAGCCAATATACGACAGGTTTCAATGAGCAGTTCTTC. Encoded protein: CASSQYTTGFNEQFF. The rearrangement uses TRBV5-4 and TRBJ2-1, with a tentative D call TRBD1 (6 bases). Trimming cost V 4 bases and J 6 bases, with 17 bases left between them. The CDR3 is 15 amino acids. The germline V gene encodes CDR1 SGHNT and CDR2 YYREEE (reference sequence).

The chain links TRBV7-8 to TRBJ1-1; 7 nucleotides line up with TRBD1. The germline V gene encodes CDR1 SGHVS and CDR2 FQNEAQ. CDR3 length equals 18 residues. Germline trimming cut 2 bases from V and 0 bases from J; bases unmatched to any gene: 12. CDR3 protein: CASSLMGQLYFMNTEAFF. CDR3 DNA sequence: TGTGCCAGCAGCTTAATGGGACAGCTATACTTCATGAACACTGAAGCTTTCTTT.

The V gene is TRBV12-5, the J gene TRBJ2-1; 10 bases match TRBD1. Losses at the gene ends were 6 bases for V and 4 bases for J; bases not matched to a gene: 6. Germline-derived CDR1 and CDR2 are LGHNT and FRNRAP. The CDR3 sequence is 15 residues long. The CDR3 DNA follows: TGTGCTAGTGGGTCTCCGGGACAGGGGTACAATGAGCAGTTCTTC. Encoded protein: CASGSPGQGYNEQFF.

CDR3 residues: CASSPGGVVTSGANVLTF. DNA of the CDR3: TGTGCCAGCAGCCCGGGAGGGGTGGTGACCTCTGGGGCCAACGTCCTGACTTTC. V gene TRBV9 combines with J gene TRBJ2-6; 8 bases fit TRBD2. V gave up 4 bases and J gave up 0 bases; unmatched junction bases: 9. The CDR3 runs 18 residues. Germline CDR1 and CDR2: SGDLS and YYNGEE. The variable domain in full, with the rest retrieved from reference TRBV9 and TRBJ2-6, is DSGVTQTPKHLITATGQRVTLRCSPRSGDLSVYWYQQSLDQGLQFLIQYYNGEERAKGNILERFSAQQFPDLHSELNLSSLELGDSALYFCASSPGGVVTSGANVLTFGAGSRLTVL.

The chain uses TRBV30 and TRBJ2-1; TRBD1 matches at 8 bases. V lost 5 bases and J lost 4; bases outside the gene matches: 4. There are 13 residues in the CDR3. Germline CDR1 GTSNPN, CDR2 SVGIG (reference sequence). The CDR3: CAWDRGGYNEQFF. CDR3 sequence (DNA): TGTGCCTGGGACAGGGGAGGATACAATGAGCAGTTCTTC.

V and J are TRBV6-6 and TRBJ1-2; TRBD1 matches 9 bases. This CDR3 spans 15 amino acids. Trimming removed 0 bases from V and 3 bases from J; junction bases left unmatched: 2. Germline CDR1 reads MNHNY; CDR2 reads SVGAGI (reference sequence). DNA for the CDR3: TGTGCCAGCAGTTACTCTTGGGACAGGGACTATGGCTACACCTTC. Amino acids: CASSYSWDRDYGYTF.

V is TRBV5-1 and J is TRBJ1-1, with TRBD1 matching over 8 bases. V dropped 4 bases and J dropped 0; count of bases not matched to a gene: 2. CDR3 length equals 14 residues. Germline lookup yields CDR1 SGHRS and CDR2 YFSETQ. CDR3 sequence: CASSPDRVNTEAFF. Here the CDR3 DNA reads TGCGCCAGCAGCCCGGACAGGGTGAACACTGAAGCTTTCTTT.

The chain carries TRBV10-1 and TRBJ2-5; D remains unclear. Germline V gene sequence: CDR1 WNHNN, CDR2 SYGVQD (reference sequence). V was pared by 4 bases and J by 4 bases, with 4 bases between. There are 11 residues in the CDR3. The CDR3 protein is CASSGGETQYF. CDR3 sequence (DNA): TGCGCCAGCAGTGGAGGAGAGACCCAGTACTTC.

The V and J genes are TRBV19 and TRBJ2-3; 7 nucleotides agree with TRBD1. Germline V CDR1 and CDR2: LNHDA, SQIVND (reference sequence). The CDR3 is made up of 15 amino acids. V lost 8 bases, J lost 0 bases, and 8 bases stayed unmatched. The CDR3 region is CASGTGTVSTDTQYF. The DNA for the CDR3 is TGTGCCAGTGGAACCGGGACAGTGAGCACAGATACGCAGTATTTT. The variable domain in full, completed from reference TRBV19 and TRBJ2-3, reads DGGITQSPKYLFRKEGQNVTLSCEQNLNHDAMYWYRQDPGQGLRLIYYSQIVNDFQKGDIAEGYSVSREKKESFPLTVTSAQKNPTAFYLCASGTGTVSTDTQYFGPGTRLTVL.

This sequence joins TRBV21-1 and TRBJ1-1; the table names TRBD1, a call not compared with the DNA. TRBV21-1 is a pseudogene. There are 16 residues in the CDR3. The DNA of the CDR3 is TGTGCCCCTAGAGGGGGCAGGATTTTCATGAACACTGAAGCTTTCTTT. Its translation: CAPRGGRIFMNTEAFF.

The V and J genes are TRBV27 and TRBJ2-7; 10 bases line up with TRBD2. With 5 bases clipped from V and 2 bases from J, the junction kept 6 bases outside the gene matches. The CDR3 runs 15 residues. Germline CDR1 MNHEY, CDR2 SMNVEV (reference sequence). In DNA, the CDR3 is TGTGCCAGCAGTACTCTAGCGGGGGAGCCCTACGAGCAGTACTTC. Amino acids: CASSTLAGEPYEQYF.